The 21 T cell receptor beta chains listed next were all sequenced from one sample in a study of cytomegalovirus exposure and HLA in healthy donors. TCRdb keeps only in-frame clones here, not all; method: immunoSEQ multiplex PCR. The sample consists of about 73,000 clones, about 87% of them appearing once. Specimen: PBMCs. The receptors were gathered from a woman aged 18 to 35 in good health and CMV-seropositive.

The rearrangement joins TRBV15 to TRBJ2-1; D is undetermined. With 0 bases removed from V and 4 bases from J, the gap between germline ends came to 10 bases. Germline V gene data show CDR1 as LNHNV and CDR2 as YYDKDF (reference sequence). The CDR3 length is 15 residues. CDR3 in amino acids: CATSREGAPYNEQFF. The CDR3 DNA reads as TGTGCCACCAGCAGAGAAGGAGCCCCTTACAATGAGCAGTTCTTC.

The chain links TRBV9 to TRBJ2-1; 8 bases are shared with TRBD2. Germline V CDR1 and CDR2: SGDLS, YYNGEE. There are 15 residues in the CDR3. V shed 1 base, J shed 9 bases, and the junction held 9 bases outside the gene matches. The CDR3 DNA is TGTGCCAGCAGCGTAAAACGGGAGGGCCTCGGTGAGCAGTTCTTC. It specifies CASSVKREGLGEQFF.

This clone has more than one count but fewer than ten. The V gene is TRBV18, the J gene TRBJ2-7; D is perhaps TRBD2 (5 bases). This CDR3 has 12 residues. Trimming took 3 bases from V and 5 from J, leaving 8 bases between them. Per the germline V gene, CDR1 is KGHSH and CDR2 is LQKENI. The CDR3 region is CASSPDSDEQYF. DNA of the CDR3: TGTGCCAGCTCACCGGATAGCGACGAGCAGTACTTC.

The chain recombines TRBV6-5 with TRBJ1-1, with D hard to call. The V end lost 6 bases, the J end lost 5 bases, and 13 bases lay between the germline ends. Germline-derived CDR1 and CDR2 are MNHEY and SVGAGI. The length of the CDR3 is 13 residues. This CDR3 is CASSPPLYTEAFF. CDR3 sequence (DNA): TGTGCCAGCAGCCCCCCCCTTTATACTGAAGCTTTCTTT.

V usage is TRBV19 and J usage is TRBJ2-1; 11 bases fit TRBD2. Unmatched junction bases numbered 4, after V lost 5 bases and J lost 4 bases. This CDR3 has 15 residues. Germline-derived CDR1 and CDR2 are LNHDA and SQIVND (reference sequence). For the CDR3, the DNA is TGTGCCAGTAGTCCGTCTAGCGGGGGGTACAATGAGCAGTTCTTC. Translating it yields CASSPSSGGYNEQFF.

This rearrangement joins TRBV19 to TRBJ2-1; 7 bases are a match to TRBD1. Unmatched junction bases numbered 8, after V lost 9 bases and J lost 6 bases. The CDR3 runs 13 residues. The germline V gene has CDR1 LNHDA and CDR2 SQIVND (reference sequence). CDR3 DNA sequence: TGTGCCAGCAGACAGGGACAAATCAATGAGCAGTTCTTC. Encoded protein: CASRQGQINEQFF.

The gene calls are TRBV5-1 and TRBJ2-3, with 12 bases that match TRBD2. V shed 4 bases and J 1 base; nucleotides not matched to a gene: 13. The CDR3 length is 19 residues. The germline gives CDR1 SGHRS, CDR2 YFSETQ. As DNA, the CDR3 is TGCGCCAGCAGCCCGGGCTGGCCACTAGCGGGGGGAGGCACAGATACGCAGTATTTT. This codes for CASSPGWPLAGGGTDTQYF. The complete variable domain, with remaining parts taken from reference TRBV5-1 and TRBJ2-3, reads KAGVTQTPRYLIKTRGQQVTLSCSPISGHRSVSWYQQTPGQGLQFLFEYFSETQRNKGNFPGRFSGRQFSNSRSEMNVSTLELGDSALYLCASSPGWPLAGGGTDTQYFGPGTRLTVL.

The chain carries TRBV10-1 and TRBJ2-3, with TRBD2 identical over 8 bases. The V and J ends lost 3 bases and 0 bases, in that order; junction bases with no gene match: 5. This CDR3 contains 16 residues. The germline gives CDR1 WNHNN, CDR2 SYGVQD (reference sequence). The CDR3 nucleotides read TGCGCCAGCAGTGAAATTTCTAGCGGGAGCACAGATACGCAGTATTTT. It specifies CASSEISSGSTDTQYF.

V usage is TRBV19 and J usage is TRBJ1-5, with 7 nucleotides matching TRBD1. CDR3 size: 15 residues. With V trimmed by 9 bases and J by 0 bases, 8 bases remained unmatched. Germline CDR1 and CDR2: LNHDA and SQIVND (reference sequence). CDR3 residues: CASSRDRDSNQPQHF. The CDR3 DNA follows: TGTGCCAGCAGCCGGGACAGAGATAGCAATCAGCCCCAGCATTTT.

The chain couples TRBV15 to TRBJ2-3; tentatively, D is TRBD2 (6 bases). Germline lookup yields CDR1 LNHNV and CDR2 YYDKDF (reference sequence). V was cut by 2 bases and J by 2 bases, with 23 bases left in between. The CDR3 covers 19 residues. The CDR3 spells CATSRRNLKGGSYTDTQYF. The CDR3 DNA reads TGTGCCACCAGCAGACGCAACCTTAAGGGAGGATCGTACACAGATACGCAGTATTTT.

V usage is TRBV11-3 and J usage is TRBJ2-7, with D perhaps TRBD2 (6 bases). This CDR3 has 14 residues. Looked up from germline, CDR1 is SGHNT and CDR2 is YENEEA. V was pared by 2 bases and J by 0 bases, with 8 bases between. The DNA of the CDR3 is TGTGCCAGCAGCTTATCCGGGAGCTCCTACGAGCAGTACTTC. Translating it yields CASSLSGSSYEQYF.

DNA for the CDR3: TGTGCCTGGACATTAGGACTAGCGGGGATTCAAGAGACCCAGTACTTC. Translating it yields CAWTLGLAGIQETQYF. V usage is TRBV30 and J usage is TRBJ2-5; TRBD2 aligns across 12 bases. CDR3 size: 16 residues. Unmatched junction bases numbered 8, after V lost 4 bases and J lost 2 bases. Germline V lookup: CDR1 GTSNPN, CDR2 SVGIG (reference sequence).

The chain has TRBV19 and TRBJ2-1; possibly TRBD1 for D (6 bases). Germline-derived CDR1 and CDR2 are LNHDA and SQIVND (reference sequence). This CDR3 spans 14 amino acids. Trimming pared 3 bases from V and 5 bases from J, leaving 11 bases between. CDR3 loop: CASSIWGRNNEQFF. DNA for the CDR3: TGTGCCAGTAGTATCTGGGGGCGTAACAATGAGCAGTTCTTC.

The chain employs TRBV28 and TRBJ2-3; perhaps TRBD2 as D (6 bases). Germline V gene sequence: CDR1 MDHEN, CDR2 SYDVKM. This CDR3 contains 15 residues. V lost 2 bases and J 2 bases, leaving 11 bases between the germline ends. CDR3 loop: CASSLTGEYTDTQYF. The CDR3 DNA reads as TGTGCCAGCAGTTTAACGGGGGAGTACACAGATACGCAGTATTTT. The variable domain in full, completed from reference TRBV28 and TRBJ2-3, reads DVKVTQSSRYLVKRTGEKVFLECVQDMDHENMFWYRQDPGLGLRLIYFSYDVKMKEKGDIPEGYSVSREKKERFSLILESASTNQTSMYLCASSLTGEYTDTQYFGPGTRLTVL.

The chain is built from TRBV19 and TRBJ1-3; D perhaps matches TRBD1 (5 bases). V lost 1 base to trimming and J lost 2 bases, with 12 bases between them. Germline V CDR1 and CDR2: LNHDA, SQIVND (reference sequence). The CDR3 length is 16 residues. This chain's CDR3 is CASSIATVTTGNTIYF. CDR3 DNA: TGTGCCAGTAGTATAGCGACAGTGACGACTGGAAACACCATATATTTT.

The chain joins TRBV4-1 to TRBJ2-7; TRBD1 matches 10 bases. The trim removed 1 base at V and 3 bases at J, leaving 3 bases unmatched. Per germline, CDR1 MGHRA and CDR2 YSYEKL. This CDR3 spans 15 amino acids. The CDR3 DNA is TGCGCCAGCAGCCAAGCGGGACAGGGGATCTACGAGCAGTACTTC. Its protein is CASSQAGQGIYEQYF.

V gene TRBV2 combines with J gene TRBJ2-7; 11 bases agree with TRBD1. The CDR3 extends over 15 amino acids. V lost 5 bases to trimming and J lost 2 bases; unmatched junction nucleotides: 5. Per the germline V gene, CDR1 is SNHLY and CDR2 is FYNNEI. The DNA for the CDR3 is TGTGCCAGCAGTTGGACAGGGGGCCAGACCTACGAGCAGTACTTC. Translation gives CASSWTGGQTYEQYF.

The CDR3 loop reads CASSQDFAQGAEAFF. Here the CDR3 DNA reads TGCGCCAGCAGCCAAGATTTTGCACAGGGGGCTGAAGCTTTCTTT. This rearrangement joins TRBV4-3 to TRBJ1-1; 8 nucleotides match TRBD1. The J segment lost 6 bases and the V segment lost 0 bases, leaving 6 bases of the junction unmatched. This CDR3 is 15 amino acids long. Germline V gene lookup returns CDR1 LGHNA and CDR2 YSLEER.

The CDR3 sequence is CASSPWGEVREKLFF. CDR3 sequence (DNA): TGTGCCAGCTCACCTTGGGGGGAGGTTAGGGAAAAACTGTTTTTT. This sequence joins TRBV18 and TRBJ1-4; a weak D match, TRBD1 (5 bases). Germline loops: CDR1 KGHSH, CDR2 LQKENI. V was clipped by 3 bases and J by 8 bases, with 16 bases between them. The CDR3 has 15 amino acids.

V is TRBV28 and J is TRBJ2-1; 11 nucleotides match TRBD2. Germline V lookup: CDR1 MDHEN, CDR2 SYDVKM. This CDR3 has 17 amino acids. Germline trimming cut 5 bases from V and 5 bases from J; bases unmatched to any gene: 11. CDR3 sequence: CASSQNLGLAGNNEQFF. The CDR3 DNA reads TGTGCCAGCAGTCAGAACCTAGGACTAGCGGGTAACAATGAGCAGTTCTTC.

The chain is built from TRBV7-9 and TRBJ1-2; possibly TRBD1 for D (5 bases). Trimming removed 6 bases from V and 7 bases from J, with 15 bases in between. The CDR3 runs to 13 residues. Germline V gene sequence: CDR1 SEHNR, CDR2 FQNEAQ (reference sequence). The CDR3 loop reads CASSSGTPAGYTF. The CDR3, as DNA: TGTGCCAGCAGTTCCGGGACTCCGGCTGGCTACACCTTC. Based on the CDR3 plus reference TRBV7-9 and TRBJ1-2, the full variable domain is DTGVSQNPRHKITKRGQNVTFRCDPISEHNRLYWYRQTLGQGPEFLTYFQNEAQLEKSRLLSDRFSAERPKGSFSTLEIQRTEQGDSAMYLCASSSGTPAGYTFGSGTRLTVV.